These 8 T cell receptor beta chains originate from one sample sequenced in a study of T-cell memory formation after mild COVID-19. TCRdb reanalysed the 5' RACE reads using MiXCR and keeps one entry per CDR3 protein. Among around 250,000 distinct CDR3 sequences, 7.5% to 10% were seen once, and the ten largest hold around 23%. The sequencing input was PBMCs or a T cell subset sorted from them (not recorded which). All receptors come from a man between 18 and 29 years old who had mild COVID-19 (a few samples of this study predate the infection). Cell type and time point are not known.

The rearrangement joins TRBV7-2 to TRBJ1-2; no firm D call. Germline CDR1 is SGHTA and CDR2 is FQGNSA. V was cut by 6 bases and J by 8 bases, with 19 bases left in between. CDR3 length equals 14 residues. The CDR3 DNA reads as TGTGCCAGCAGACTAGGGCAACGCCGTGAGGGCTACACCTTC. Translated, it gives CASRLGQRREGYTF.

This clonotype has at least ten counts. The rearrangement uses TRBV4-2 and TRBJ1-4; D is ambiguous. Germline CDR1 is LGHNA and CDR2 is YNFKEQ. Trimming removed 1 base at V and 0 bases at J, with 9 bases between. The CDR3 runs 16 residues. The CDR3 DNA follows: TGTGCCAGCAGCCAAGTAGTAACCACAACTAATGAAAAACTGTTTTTT. It is translated as CASSQVVTTTNEKLFF.

This clonotype was picked up many times. The V gene is TRBV7-2, the J gene TRBJ2-2; D not certain. V dropped 5 bases and J dropped 7 bases, with 11 bases sitting between them. CDR3 size: 13 residues. Germline V gene lookup returns CDR1 SGHTA and CDR2 FQGNSA. CDR3 sequence: CASSAAQVGELFF. For the CDR3, the DNA is TGTGCCAGCAGCGCGGCTCAAGTCGGGGAGCTGTTTTTT.

The chain is built from TRBV2 and TRBJ1-6; D gene ambiguous. Germline CDR1 SNHLY, CDR2 FYNNEI. This CDR3 comprises 15 residues. Trimming shortened V by 6 bases and J by 7 bases, and 16 bases separated the two germline ends. The CDR3 bases are TGTGCCAGCAGGCCCTTATGGTCCAGCAATTCACCCCTCCACTTT. This gives the protein CASRPLWSSNSPLHF.

This clonotype was observed a handful of times. This chain uses TRBV7-2 with TRBJ2-2; D gene uncertain. This CDR3 comprises 13 residues. CDR1 is SGHTA, CDR2 FQGNSA, per germline. Trimming removed 5 bases at V and 6 bases at J, with 10 bases between. In nucleotides, the CDR3 is TGTGCCAGCAGCGTAGGTCGTTCCGGGGAGCTGTTTTTT. This translates into CASSVGRSGELFF.

This clonotype occurred once. V usage is TRBV20-1 and J usage is TRBJ2-6, with a weak D call TRBD1 (5 bases). V dropped 3 bases and J dropped 3 bases, with 9 bases sitting between them. Germline assignment: CDR1 DFQATT and CDR2 SNEGSKA (reference sequence). The CDR3 is 14 residues long. The CDR3: CSARRQGGANVLTF. Written as DNA, the CDR3 is TGCAGTGCTAGGAGGCAGGGTGGGGCCAACGTCCTGACTTTC.

This clonotype was found a few times. This CDR3 is CASSRAGGGELFF. The CDR3 DNA follows: TGTGCCAGCAGCCGCGCTGGGGGCGGGGAGCTGTTTTTT. The J gene is TRBJ2-2, the V gene TRBV3-1; D is perhaps TRBD1 or TRBD2 (5 bases each). The CDR3 spans 13 residues. Trimming stripped 4 bases from V and 7 bases from J, with 10 bases between. Germline CDR1 is LGHDT and CDR2 is YNNKEL (reference sequence).

This clonotype has ten or more counts. The V call is TRBV1, the J call TRBJ2-3; the table names TRBD2, a call not compared with the DNA. TRBV1 is noted as a pseudogene. This CDR3 has 17 residues. For the CDR3, the DNA is TGCACCAGCAGCGTAGGGACTAGCGGGGGGCAGACAGATACGCAGTATTTT. As protein: CTSSVGTSGGQTDTQYF.